Sequencing of this T cell receptor (beta chain) was carried out in a study of blood T cell repertoires in COVID-19. Study as a whole: Both acute and convalescent COVID-19 samples were obtained from the United States, Italy and Spain. T cells, B-cell-depleted T cells, or PBMCs provided the cDNA or gDNA that served as material.

In the original workflow: For nucleated cells, counts were estimated from reference gene primer amplification. The table came from immunoSEQ multiplex PCR; TCRdb's copy has only in-frame clones and leaves some out. V and J calls plus clone size are reproduced from that table; the DNA served to infer D and trimming. Among 150,000 to 200,000 clones, about 85% were seen once, and the ten largest hold more than 6.5%. Per the germline V gene, CDR1 is SGHNT and CDR2 is YENEEA. Trimming at V came to 5 bases and at J to 7 bases, leaving 12 bases not matched to a gene. There are 16 residues in the CDR3. Sequenced input: peripheral blood. This chain connects TRBV11-3 to TRBJ2-7, with TRBD2 matching 12 bases. This TCR came from a woman at least 80 years old in a cohort sampled during active or convalescent COVID-19. This CDR3 is CASSVGLAGSFEEQYF. CDR3 sequence (DNA): TGTGCCAGCAGCGTCGGACTAGCGGGGAGCTTTGAAGAGCAGTACTTC.